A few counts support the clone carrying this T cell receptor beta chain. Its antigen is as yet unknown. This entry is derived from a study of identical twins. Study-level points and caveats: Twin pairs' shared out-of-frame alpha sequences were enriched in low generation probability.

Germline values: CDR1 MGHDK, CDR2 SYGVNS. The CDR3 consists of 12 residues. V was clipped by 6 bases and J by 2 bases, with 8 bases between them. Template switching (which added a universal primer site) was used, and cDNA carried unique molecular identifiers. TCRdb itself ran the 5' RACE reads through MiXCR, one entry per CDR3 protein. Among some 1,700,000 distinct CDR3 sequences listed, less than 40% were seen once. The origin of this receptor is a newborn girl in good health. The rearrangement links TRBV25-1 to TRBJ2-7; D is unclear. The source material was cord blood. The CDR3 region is CASRGETYEQYF. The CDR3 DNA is TGTGCCAGCAGGGGTGAGACCTACGAGCAGTACTTC.